This T cell receptor (beta chain) was obtained from a study of blood T cell repertoires in COVID-19. Study-level information: Sites across the United States, Italy and Spain contributed samples from acute and convalescent COVID-19. T cells, B-cell-depleted T cells, or PBMCs supplied cDNA or gDNA.

As processed by the authors: Amplification of reference gene primers provided the estimated nucleated cell counts. Using immunoSEQ multiplex PCR, the repertoire was profiled, and TCRdb retains in-frame clones only, with some absent. V, J and clone size reflect that table, while D and trimming were determined from the DNA. The data contain approximately 300,000 clones, about 89% of them singletons. V was trimmed by 6 bases and J by 4 bases, leaving 9 bases between them. The CDR3 runs 12 residues. The rearrangement joins TRBV12-3 or TRBV12-4 to TRBJ1-1; D unclear. Input material: peripheral blood. The TCR was taken from a man aged 40-49 years with acute or convalescent COVID-19. The CDR3 is CASRPEGTEAFF. In nucleotides, the CDR3 is TGTGCCAGCAGGCCTGAGGGCACTGAAGCTTTCTTT.